The clone carrying this TCR beta chain occurred many times. This entry belongs to a study of patients and donors after allogeneic stem cell transplantation. The V end was cut by 0 bases, the J end by 5 bases, with 10 bases between. CDR3 size: 15 residues. CDR1 is LNHNV and CDR2 is YYDKDF in the germline V gene (reference sequence). TCRdb fed the RT-PCR reads into MiXCR, producing one record per CDR3 protein. The profile shows approximately 170,000 distinct CDR3 sequences, about a quarter of them singletons. Sequencing was carried out using blood, either unsorted or a sorted T cell fraction (not recorded which). The chain is built from TRBV15 and TRBJ1-4, with no clear D. The source of this sequence is a human donor who was either an allogeneic HSCT recipient or a stem cell or donor lymphocyte infusion donor (not recorded which). It is not recorded whose cells these are; they may come from a transplant donor. The CDR3 loop reads CATSRDGQRNEKLFF. CDR3 in DNA: TGTGCCACCAGCAGAGATGGCCAACGAAATGAAAAACTGTTTTTT.